This T cell receptor (beta chain) was captured by sequencing in a study of blood T cell repertoires in COVID-19. Overall study: Acute and convalescent COVID-19 samples came from the United States, Italy and Spain. T cells, B-cell-depleted T cells, or PBMCs provided the cDNA or gDNA that served as material.

Using immunoSEQ multiplex PCR, the repertoire was profiled, and TCRdb retains in-frame clones only, with some absent. The sample has around 430,000 clones; approximately 90% are singletons. Recruited during active infection, patients (from Seattle) were subsequently followed longitudinally. Germline V CDR1 and CDR2: MNHEY, SVGAGI. The germline V and J ends were trimmed by 6 bases and 5 bases, with 19 bases remaining between them. CDR3 size: 15 residues. Sequencing used peripheral blood. The clonotype was recovered from a woman aged 50 to 65 with COVID-19, enrolled during active disease. The V gene is TRBV6-5, the J gene TRBJ1-2, with D maybe TRBD1 (6 bases). This CDR3 is CASRGLQGPSYGYTF. CDR3 bases: TGTGCCAGCAGGGGCTTACAGGGCCCCTCATATGGCTACACCTTC.